Presented here are 28 T cell receptor beta chains from one specimen sequenced in a study of T cells in Graves' hyperthyroidism and ophthalmopathy. Template material for amplifying TCR beta CDR3 regions consisted of RNA transcripts. TCR CDR3 underwent first-round RT-PCR with the HTBI primer set. One entry per CDR3 protein results from TCRdb running MiXCR on the multiplex PCR reads. Among about 570,000 distinct CDR3 sequences listed, 46% were seen once. Input material: peripheral blood or thyroid tissue (not recorded which). The receptors stem from an adult woman with Graves' disease, either hyperthyroidism or ophthalmopathy (not recorded which).

This clonotype was counted only a few times. An end of the junction differs from the germline gene, which may be a read error. The rearrangement links TRBV5-1 to TRBJ2-7; tentative D call: TRBD1 (6 bases). Germline V gene lookup returns CDR1 SGHRS and CDR2 YFSETQ. CDR3 length equals 16 residues. CDR3 nucleotides: TGTGCCAGCAGCTTAAGGGCCACACAGGGTAGGGGCGAGCAGTACTTC. This gives the protein CASSLRATQGRGEQYF.

The V and J genes are TRBV20-1 and TRBJ2-5; 9 bases line up with TRBD2. CDR1 DFQATT and CDR2 SNEGSKA come from the germline V gene (reference sequence). J gave up 4 bases and V 1 base, and 16 bases lay outside the gene matches. The CDR3 is 18 residues long. The CDR3 sequence: CSARAGGVAGDGGETQYF. The CDR3 DNA is TGCAGTGCTAGAGCGGGAGGGGTAGCGGGAGATGGGGGAGAGACCCAGTACTTC.

The chain carries TRBV2 and TRBJ1-3; D is uncertain. CDR3 length: 13 residues. V was cut by 6 bases and J by 2 bases, with 8 bases left in between. From germline, CDR1 is SNHLY and CDR2 FYNNEI. The CDR3 sequence: CASSGVPGNTIYF. DNA for the CDR3: TGTGCCAGCAGCGGGGTTCCTGGAAACACCATATATTTT.

Many counts were recorded for this clonotype. For the CDR3, the DNA is TGTGCCAGCAGTGAAGCGCCGTATCGCTACACCTTC. This translates into CASSEAPYRYTF. This rearrangement joins TRBV6-1 to TRBJ1-2; no clear D gene. CDR3 size: 12 residues. Germline CDR1 MNHNS, CDR2 SASEGT. V was shortened by 0 bases and J by 9 bases, with 8 bases between the two germline ends.

This chain joins TRBV7-2 and TRBJ1-1; D unclear. From germline, CDR1 is SGHTA and CDR2 FQGNSA. The CDR3 extends over 15 amino acids. Between the trimmed V and J ends, which lost 7 bases and 2 bases, there was a span of 17 bases. CDR3 residues: CASTPGGLPNTEAFF. DNA of the CDR3: TGTGCCAGCACCCCAGGAGGCCTTCCTAACACTGAAGCTTTCTTT.

In this sample, this clonotype turned up many times. The V and J genes are TRBV20-1 and TRBJ2-7; D may be TRBD2 (6 bases). This CDR3 region has 12 residues. V was shortened by 3 bases and J by 6 bases, with 12 bases between the two germline ends. The V gene's germline CDR1 is DFQATT and CDR2 SNEGSKA (reference sequence). CDR3 loop: CSARESGVEQYF. The CDR3 DNA reads TGCAGTGCTAGGGAATCGGGGGTCGAGCAGTACTTC.

The V and J genes are TRBV2 and TRBJ1-1; D remains ambiguous. Trimming removed 6 bases from V and 0 bases from J, with 8 bases in between. Germline lookup yields CDR1 SNHLY and CDR2 FYNNEI. This CDR3 has 13 amino acids. Here the CDR3 reads CASRPTVNTEAFF. As DNA, the CDR3 is TGTGCCAGCAGGCCAACAGTGAACACTGAAGCTTTCTTT.

This clonotype was observed many times. The chain combines TRBV19 with TRBJ1-5; weak D call: TRBD1 (5 bases). V was clipped by 3 bases and J by 5 bases, with 11 bases between them. The germline V gene encodes CDR1 LNHDA and CDR2 SQIVND (reference sequence). The CDR3 loop spans 14 amino acids. The CDR3 reads CASSISWGDQPQHF. In DNA, the CDR3 is TGTGCCAGTAGTATCTCGTGGGGCGATCAGCCCCAGCATTTT.

This clonotype was recorded at least ten times. The rearrangement links TRBV5-1 to TRBJ2-7; D call uncertain. V was pared by 0 bases and J by 0 bases, with 7 bases between. Germline V gene lookup returns CDR1 SGHRS and CDR2 YFSETQ. This CDR3 region has 14 residues. CDR3 bases: TGCGCCAGCAGCTTGGAACCGAGCTCCTACGAGCAGTACTTC. Its protein is CASSLEPSSYEQYF.

The chain employs TRBV2 and TRBJ2-5, with D possibly TRBD2 on 5 matching bases. The CDR3 consists of 13 residues. Trimming removed 5 bases at V and 9 bases at J, with 16 bases between. Germline CDR1 is SNHLY and CDR2 is FYNNEI. CDR3 protein: CASSLGSRISQYF. CDR3 coding DNA: TGTGCCAGCAGTTTAGGGAGCAGGATCTCCCAGTACTTC.

This clonotype was recorded many times. V is TRBV12-3 or TRBV12-4 and J is TRBJ1-4; 8 nucleotides match TRBD1. V trimming: 6 bases; J trimming: 8 bases; junction bases outside the gene matches: 8. The CDR3 has 14 amino acids. In DNA form, the CDR3 reads TGTGCCAGCAGCCCGGACAGGGATTTCGAAAAACTGTTTTTT. Encoded protein: CASSPDRDFEKLFF.

A few counts support this clonotype. This sequence joins TRBV2 and TRBJ1-1; 9 bases align to TRBD1. This CDR3 comprises 14 residues. Germline CDR1 reads SNHLY; CDR2 reads FYNNEI. The trim removed 6 bases at V and 4 bases at J, leaving 6 bases unmatched. CDR3 coding DNA: TGTGCCAGCAGCGGCACAGGGGGCGGCACTGAAGCTTTCTTT. Its protein is CASSGTGGGTEAFF.

This clonotype was seen at least ten times. This chain connects TRBV10-2 to TRBJ2-5, with D possibly TRBD1 on 6 matching bases. Trimming removed 2 bases at V and 5 bases at J, with 15 bases between. From germline, CDR1 is WSHSY and CDR2 SAAADI. This CDR3 contains 15 residues. CDR3 sequence (DNA): TGCGCCAGCAGTGAGCCGGGACAAGGAATGGAGACCCAGTACTTC. Protein product: CASSEPGQGMETQYF.

In its sample, this clonotype was seen many times. This rearrangement joins TRBV2 to TRBJ1-6; no clear D gene. CDR3 length: 13 amino acids. V gave up 1 base and J gave up 4 bases, with 2 bases separating them. Germline CDR1 and CDR2: SNHLY and FYNNEI. The CDR3 loop reads CASSEEYNSPLHF. CDR3 bases: TGTGCCAGCAGTGAAGAATATAATTCACCCCTCCACTTT.

J is TRBJ2-5 and V is TRBV7-2; no reliable D call. Trimming removed 1 base at V and 9 bases at J, with 3 bases between. CDR1 is SGHTA, CDR2 FQGNSA, per germline. The CDR3 has 10 residues. CDR3 residues: CASSLGSQYF. The DNA for the CDR3 is TGTGCCAGCAGCTTAGGCTCCCAGTACTTC.

This clonotype was seen many times. This sequence joins TRBV5-1 and TRBJ1-1; a possible D gene is TRBD1 (6 bases). Germline CDR1 and CDR2: SGHRS and YFSETQ. V was trimmed by 2 bases and J by 1 base, leaving 24 bases between them. The CDR3 covers 19 residues. CDR3 loop: CASSFLEQGWNLQNTEAFF. In nucleotides, the CDR3 is TGCGCCAGCAGCTTCCTAGAACAGGGCTGGAATTTACAGAACACTGAAGCTTTCTTT.

Notes on this clonotype: Because the CDR3 is missing its conserved closing phenylalanine or tryptophan, this is likely a read error. It is unclear where the CDR3 begins or ends on the DNA, so no DNA is shown, and the CDR3 is as TCRdb lists it. The rearrangement links TRBV10-3 to TRBJ2-7; the DNA was not used to check the table's D call, TRBD2. Germline V CDR1 and CDR2: ENHRY, SYGVKD. The CDR3 is made up of 14 amino acids, end residues included. CDR3: CAISAAGTSYERYL.

This clonotype was found a few times. Written as DNA, the CDR3 is TGCGCCAGCAGCCTAAGGGACAGGGAAGGGACCCAGTACTTC. It yields the protein CASSLRDREGTQYF. The chain links TRBV5-1 to TRBJ2-5; 9 bases are shared with TRBD1. Germline V lookup: CDR1 SGHRS, CDR2 YFSETQ. CDR3 size: 14 residues. The ends lost 4 bases at V and 7 bases at J; junction bases unmatched: 8.

This clonotype was detected a few times. The chain employs TRBV12-3 or TRBV12-4 and TRBJ1-5, with D hard to call. V was pared by 6 bases and J by 5 bases, with 11 bases between. This CDR3 has 13 residues. In DNA form, the CDR3 reads TGTGCCAGCAGCAGACGACAAGATCAGCCCCAGCATTTT. It codes for CASSRRQDQPQHF.

Concerning this clonotype: Sequence at one end of the junction differs from germline and may be a read error. V usage is TRBV7-9 and J usage is TRBJ2-7, with 7 bases matching TRBD2. The CDR3 has 16 amino acids. CDR1 SEHNR and CDR2 FQNEAQ come from the germline V gene (reference sequence). The CDR3, as DNA: TGCGCCAGCAGCCAGGCCGACCAACTAGCGAGTGGCGAGCAGTACTTC. Translation gives CASSQADQLASGEQYF.

The table lists this clonotype with many counts. V and J are TRBV30 and TRBJ1-2, with D maybe TRBD1 (6 bases). Looked up from germline, CDR1 is GTSNPN and CDR2 is SVGIG (reference sequence). The V gene lost 2 bases and the J gene lost 4 bases, with 11 bases spanning the gap. This CDR3 is built from 13 residues. The chain's CDR3 is CAWSMGHSYGYTF. Written as DNA, the CDR3 is TGTGCCTGGAGTATGGGACACTCCTATGGCTACACCTTC.

The chain links TRBV7-9 to TRBJ1-1, with a possible D match to TRBD1 (6 bases). Germline V gene sequence: CDR1 SEHNR, CDR2 FQNEAQ (reference sequence). This CDR3 comprises 13 residues. Trimming cost V 8 bases and J 10 bases, with 20 bases left between them. For the CDR3, the DNA is TGTGCCAGCCCGGGGGGGGCGCCTGGGACAGCTTTCTTT. Amino acids: CASPGGAPGTAFF.

Details on this clonotype: Possible read error: a much larger clone is one base away. V and J are TRBV2 and TRBJ1-6; 8 nucleotides match TRBD1. The CDR3 length is 14 residues. V lost 5 bases and J lost 10; bases outside the gene matches: 7. Per the germline V gene, CDR1 is SNHLY and CDR2 is FYNNEI. CDR3 protein: CASSRDRSRSPLHF. For the CDR3, the DNA is TGTGCCAGCAGTCGGGACAGGAGTCGCTCACCCCTCCACTTT.

In its sample, this clonotype was seen many times. The rearrangement joins TRBV5-1 to TRBJ2-5, with D perhaps matching TRBD2 (6 bases). The CDR3 has 13 residues. V was trimmed by 5 bases and J by 4 bases, leaving 12 bases between them. Germline CDR1 and CDR2: SGHRS and YFSETQ. The CDR3 loop reads CASSLRERETQYF. CDR3 nucleotide sequence: TGCGCCAGCAGTCTCCGGGAGAGAGAGACCCAGTACTTC. Supplemented by reference TRBV5-1 and TRBJ2-5, the full variable domain reads KAGVTQTPRYLIKTRGQQVTLSCSPISGHRSVSWYQQTPGQGLQFLFEYFSETQRNKGNFPGRFSGRQFSNSRSEMNVSTLELGDSALYLCASSLRERETQYFGPGTRLLVL.

In this sample, this clonotype turned up many times. CDR3 bases: TGTGCCAGCAGCCAGTGGGGGGGGCGGTTTGAAGCTTTCTTT. It specifies CASSQWGGRFEAFF. The chain uses TRBV14 and TRBJ1-1; D possibly corresponds to TRBD1 (6 bases). Trimming removed 3 bases from V and 7 bases from J, with 15 bases in between. CDR1 SGHDN and CDR2 FVKESK come from the germline V gene. This CDR3 comprises 14 residues.

The chain uses TRBV24-1 and TRBJ2-3, with 8 bases lining up with TRBD2. The germline gives CDR1 KGHDR, CDR2 SFDVKD. The CDR3 loop spans 16 amino acids. V was pared by 4 bases and J by 3 bases, with 8 bases of the junction left unmatched. DNA of the CDR3: TGTGCCACCAGTGACCGTAGCGGGACCGGGACAGATACGCAGTATTTT. Its protein is CATSDRSGTGTDTQYF.

The chain joins TRBV12-3 or TRBV12-4 to TRBJ1-5, with D hard to call. This CDR3 has 12 amino acids. The ends were cut back, 1 base at V and 10 bases at J, with 8 bases in the middle. The CDR3 DNA sequence: TGTGCCAGCAGTTTAGAATTCTCACCCCAGCATTTT. Residues: CASSLEFSPQHF.

This chain's CDR3 is CASSNGRGSAYEQYF. CDR3 bases: TGCGCCAGCAGCAACGGGAGGGGCAGCGCCTACGAGCAGTACTTC. This chain connects TRBV5-1 to TRBJ2-7, with TRBD2 identical over 8 bases. The germline V gene has CDR1 SGHRS and CDR2 YFSETQ. The CDR3 extends over 15 amino acids. The ends lost 4 bases at V and 2 bases at J; junction bases unmatched: 8.